This T cell receptor (beta chain) is drawn from a study of T cell repertoires in cytomegalovirus infection. Study background: Both CMV infection and a matching HLA type were indicated by public TCR beta signatures.

This clonotype was recorded once. Its antigen is undetermined. Whole-study results and caveats: What dominated the ex vivo response were HLA-C-restricted CMV-specific TCR beta clonotypes. Frequencies of public TCR beta families were cumulated, and this identified carriers of CMV plus the relevant HLA.

TCRdb passed the reads through MiXCR, listing each CDR3 protein once. This sample has fewer than 200,000 distinct CDR3 sequences, with around an eighth found just once. V lost 5 bases and J lost 8, with 16 bases in between. Germline CDR1 is SGDLS and CDR2 is YYNGEE. The CDR3 length is 14 residues. Sequencing was carried out using PBMCs. The TCR comes from a human donor in good health (CMV status not recorded). Some clones in this sample may be carry-over from other donors' samples. V gene TRBV9 combines with J gene TRBJ1-4; D may be TRBD1 (5 bases). The CDR3 region is CASSVRGIGEKLFF. The CDR3 DNA sequence: TGTGCCAGCAGTGTAAGGGGCATCGGCGAAAAACTGTTTTTT.